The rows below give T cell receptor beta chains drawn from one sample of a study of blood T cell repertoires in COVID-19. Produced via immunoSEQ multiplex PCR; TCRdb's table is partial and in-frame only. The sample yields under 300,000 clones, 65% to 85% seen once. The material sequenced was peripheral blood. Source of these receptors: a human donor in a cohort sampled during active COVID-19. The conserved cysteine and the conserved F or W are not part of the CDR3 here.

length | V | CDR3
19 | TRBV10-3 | AISESNDLAGGPVAKNIQY
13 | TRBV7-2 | ASSLGGPGGNEQY
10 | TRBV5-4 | ASSLVGEAQH
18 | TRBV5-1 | ASSGSIVQGLSRGANVLT
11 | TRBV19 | ASRTSDTDTQY
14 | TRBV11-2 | ASSSGQLFGGTEAF
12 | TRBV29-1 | SVEWGVSVNEQF
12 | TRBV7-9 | ASSLETRTGTQY
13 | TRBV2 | ASSKEGGSNQPQH
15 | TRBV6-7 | ASSYSPPGLATGELF
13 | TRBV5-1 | ASSLTPLSNTEAF
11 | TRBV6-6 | ASSADRDHGYT
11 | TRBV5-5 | ASSLVQGEGYT
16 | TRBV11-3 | ASSSQSGTSGRIGEQF
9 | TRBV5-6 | ASSAVTEQY
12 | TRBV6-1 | ASSESGHPNEQY
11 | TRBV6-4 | ASSDSNGGEQF
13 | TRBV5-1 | ASSEQGSGANVLT
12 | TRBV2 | ASSGQEKLETQY
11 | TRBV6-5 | ASSSIPSAEAF
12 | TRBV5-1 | ASRVSGGSQPQH
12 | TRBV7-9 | ASSPSGGAETQY
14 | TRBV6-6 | ASSRPRTGRNEKLF
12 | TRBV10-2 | ASSVETGNSPLH
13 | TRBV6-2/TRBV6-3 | ASSSLAGGLNEQY
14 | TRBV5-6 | ASSKPGLAATDTQY
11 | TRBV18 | ASSQREQETQY
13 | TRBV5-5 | ASSLGTATNEKLF
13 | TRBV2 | ASSRLAGGGNEQF
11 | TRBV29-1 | SVNYRGDTEAF
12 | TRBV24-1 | ATSDSGLLYEQY
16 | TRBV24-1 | ATSPAGSGRAMDGELF
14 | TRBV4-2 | ASSPGGTLQIYEQY
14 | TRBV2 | ASSEYQATNNEKLF
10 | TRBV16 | ASSQQGDKQY
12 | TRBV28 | ASSFLGEVSPLH
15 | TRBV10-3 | AISGVGTSANTDTQY
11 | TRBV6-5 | AASVRGNSPLH
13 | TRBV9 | ASSVAGGADEKLF
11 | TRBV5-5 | ASRPGFPGELF
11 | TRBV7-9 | ASSPTSDHEQY
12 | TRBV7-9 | ASSLRNGGDEQF
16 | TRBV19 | ASSITARAGATGNTIY
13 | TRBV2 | ASSVGAPNYEKLF
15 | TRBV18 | ASSRGGGGAGYTEAF
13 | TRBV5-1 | ASSWGGLVNTEAF
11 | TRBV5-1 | ASSLGVNTEAF
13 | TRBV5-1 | ASSWTSGGSDTQY
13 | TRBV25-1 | ASSVYRGPNEKLF
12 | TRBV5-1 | ASSWAGQTYGYT
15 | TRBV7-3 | ASSPARGADSGNTIY
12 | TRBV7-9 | ASSSRDGGYEQY
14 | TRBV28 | ASSLGGGGYNSPLH
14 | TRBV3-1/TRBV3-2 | ASSLGSGIGNQPQH
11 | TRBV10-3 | AISEDSTYEQY
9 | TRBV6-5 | ASTGFYGYT
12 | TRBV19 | ASSPERFTGELF
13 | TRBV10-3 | AISGGQGFDGELF